This T cell receptor beta chain stems from a study of blood T cell repertoires in COVID-19. Study-wide context: The origin of the acute and convalescent COVID-19 samples was the United States, Italy and Spain. From T cells, B-cell-depleted T cells, or PBMCs came the material, which was cDNA or gDNA.

Source study methods: The authors estimated nucleated cell counts from reference gene primer amplification. The data were produced by immunoSEQ multiplex PCR, yet TCRdb's version contains in-frame clones alone and is incomplete. Clone size and the V and J calls come from that table; the DNA yielded D and trimming. The table shows 240,000 or so clones, with approximately 90% occurring only once. Trimming removed 6 bases at V and 7 bases at J, with 16 bases between. Germline CDR1 SSHAT, CDR2 FNYEAQ (reference sequence). The CDR3 is 15 residues long. The sequencing input was peripheral blood. This TCR was recovered from a man in his 60s who had recovered from COVID-19. The rearrangement joins TRBV7-7 to TRBJ1-6, with D unclear. The CDR3 nucleotides read TGTGCCAGCAGATCCCCGCGGGGTTTCAATTCACCCCTCCACTTT. Residues: CASRSPRGFNSPLHF.